This passage covers 32 T cell receptor beta chains from one sample sequenced in a study of CD8 T cells in ankylosing spondylitis. Points from the study as a whole: Made up of roughly 8 highly homologous variants, a TCR beta motif appeared characteristic of ankylosing spondylitis blood.

The antigens these receptors bind are not known. TCRdb processed the 5' RACE reads anew with MiXCR; each CDR3 protein has one entry. The sample comprises about 400,000 distinct CDR3 sequences, around 22% of which are singletons, and about a sixth rests with the top ten. Sequences were obtained from blood, either unsorted or a sorted T cell fraction (not recorded which). These receptors all come from a male donor with ankylosing spondylitis.

The chain links TRBV20-1 to TRBJ2-7, with TRBD2 matching over 11 bases. The CDR3 length is 13 residues. V shed 6 bases, J shed 5 bases, and the junction held 6 bases outside the gene matches. Looked up from germline, CDR1 is DFQATT and CDR2 is SNEGSKA (reference sequence). CDR3 sequence reads: CSAGGLAANEQYF. The CDR3 DNA sequence: TGCAGTGCAGGGGGACTAGCGGCAAACGAGCAGTACTTC.

V and J are TRBV5-1 and TRBJ2-6; no definite D call. The CDR3 is 15 residues long. V was clipped by 1 base and J by 0 bases, with 5 bases between them. CDR1 and CDR2 (germline): SGHRS, YFSETQ. The CDR3 nucleotides are TGCGCCAGCAGCTTGCGAGGCTCTGGGGCCAACGTCCTGACTTTC. Translating gives CASSLRGSGANVLTF.

The V gene is TRBV5-1, the J gene TRBJ1-1; D perhaps matches TRBD1 (5 bases). Trimming took off 0 bases at V and 1 base at J, with 10 bases between the two ends. CDR1 is SGHRS, CDR2 YFSETQ, per germline. CDR3 size: 15 residues. CDR3 sequence (DNA): TGCGCCAGCAGCTTGGCGGGGGAAACGAACACTGAAGCTTTCTTT. The encoded protein is CASSLAGETNTEAFF.

Only a few counts were recorded for this clonotype. This sequence joins TRBV9 and TRBJ2-1; 13 bases match TRBD2. Germline V gene lookup returns CDR1 SGDLS and CDR2 YYNGEE. With V trimmed by 3 bases and J by 2 bases, 8 bases remained unmatched. The CDR3 has 18 amino acids. This chain's CDR3 is CASSAGLAGPKTYNEQFF. For the CDR3, the DNA is TGTGCCAGCAGCGCGGGACTAGCGGGACCAAAGACCTACAATGAGCAGTTCTTC.

This clonotype has more than one count but fewer than ten. The chain links TRBV5-1 to TRBJ1-2; D remains ambiguous. The CDR3 is made up of 13 amino acids. The V gene's germline CDR1 is SGHRS and CDR2 YFSETQ. Trimming shortened V by 4 bases and J by 8 bases, and 15 bases separated the two germline ends. The CDR3: CASSQGPGEGYTF. In DNA form, the CDR3 reads TGCGCCAGCAGCCAAGGACCAGGAGAAGGCTACACCTTC.

The gene calls are TRBV5-1 and TRBJ1-5; possible D gene TRBD1, 6 bases. CDR1 and CDR2 (germline): SGHRS, YFSETQ. Trimming left V 0 bases short and J 11 bases short, with 6 bases between. This CDR3 spans 11 amino acids. CDR3 loop: CASSLDRAQHF. The CDR3 coding sequence is TGCGCCAGCAGCTTGGACAGGGCCCAGCATTTT.

This rearrangement joins TRBV7-9 to TRBJ2-3, with 8 bases aligning to TRBD2. J gave up 1 base and V 5 bases, and 5 bases lay outside the gene matches. There are 15 residues in the CDR3. Germline V gives CDR1 SEHNR, CDR2 FQNEAQ (reference sequence). The CDR3: CASSPGLERTDTQYF. The CDR3 nucleotides read TGTGCCAGCAGCCCGGGACTAGAACGCACAGATACGCAGTATTTT.

This clonotype appeared a few times. The rearrangement uses TRBV15 and TRBJ1-2; 9 nucleotides agree with TRBD1. CDR1 and CDR2 from the germline V gene are LNHNV and YYDKDF (reference sequence). This CDR3 spans 16 amino acids. With 3 bases clipped from V and 2 bases from J, the junction kept 7 bases outside the gene matches. The CDR3 here is CATSSRGQGLNYGYTF. CDR3 sequence (DNA): TGTGCCACCAGCAGCCGGGGACAGGGCCTAAACTATGGCTACACCTTC.

This clonotype was observed a few times. The chain uses TRBV7-2 and TRBJ1-5; D unresolved. The CDR3 extends over 12 amino acids. Trimming shortened V by 5 bases and J by 4 bases, and 6 bases separated the two germline ends. Germline V gene sequence: CDR1 SGHTA, CDR2 FQGNSA. The CDR3 region has the DNA TGTGCCAGCAGCCCGACTAATCAGCCCCAGCATTTT. It is translated as CASSPTNQPQHF.

The chain has TRBV11-2 and TRBJ2-2; TRBD2 aligns across 11 bases. Germline lookup yields CDR1 SGHAT and CDR2 FQNNGV. J gave up 7 bases and V 0 bases, and 7 bases lay outside the gene matches. The CDR3 runs 17 residues. CDR3 region: CASSLDRLGTSGGELFF. The CDR3 nucleotides are TGTGCCAGCAGCTTAGATCGCTTAGGGACTAGCGGCGGGGAGCTGTTTTTT.

The chain uses TRBV12-3 or TRBV12-4 and TRBJ1-5; 9 bases fit TRBD1. The junction had 8 bases not matched to a gene; V was cut back by 5 bases and J by 6 bases. The CDR3 is made up of 15 amino acids. The CDR3 nucleotides read TGTGCCAGCAGTCGCCCCGGGACAGGGTCTCAGCCCCAGCATTTT. It codes for CASSRPGTGSQPQHF.

Notes on this clonotype: A read error is possible here, since a much larger clone lies one base away. This rearrangement joins TRBV6-2 or TRBV6-3 to TRBJ2-1, with a tentative D call TRBD2 (6 bases). The CDR3 is 18 residues long. V was shortened by 2 bases and J by 3 bases, with 20 bases between the two germline ends. CDR1 is MNHEY and CDR2 is SVGEGT in the germline V gene. CDR3 amino acids: CASSYPPFVRRDYNEQFF. CDR3 nucleotide sequence: TGTGCCAGCAGTTACCCTCCTTTTGTCCGGCGGGACTACAATGAGCAGTTCTTC.

The J gene is TRBJ1-1, the V gene TRBV6-2 or TRBV6-3; 8 nucleotides agree with TRBD1. Germline CDR1 reads MNHEY; CDR2 reads SVGEGT. The CDR3 runs to 13 residues. The V gene end was trimmed by 10 bases and the J gene end by 6 bases; junction bases not matched to a gene: 10. Here the CDR3 reads CAISLDRAAEAFF. The CDR3 bases are TGTGCCATTTCCCTGGACAGGGCTGCTGAAGCTTTCTTT.

The gene calls are TRBV6-5 and TRBJ2-2, with D perhaps given as TRBD1 or TRBD2 (6 bases each). The CDR3 is 15 residues long. Germline V gene data show CDR1 as MNHEY and CDR2 as SVGAGI. The V gene lost 2 bases and the J gene lost 1 base, with 8 bases spanning the gap. The DNA of the CDR3 is TGTGCCAGCAGTTACAAGGGGGGGAACACCGGGGAGCTGTTTTTT. Translated: CASSYKGGNTGELFF.

This clonotype was recorded at least ten times. This rearrangement joins TRBV12-3 or TRBV12-4 to TRBJ1-6; D remains ambiguous. V gave up 1 base and J gave up 10 bases, with 11 bases separating them. The length of the CDR3 is 14 residues. CDR3 in amino acids: CASSLVRLGSPLHF. CDR3 nucleotides: TGTGCCAGCAGTTTAGTGCGGTTGGGCTCACCCCTCCACTTT.

This clonotype has at least ten counts. The gene calls are TRBV29-1 and TRBJ2-7; D might be TRBD1 (6 bases). Germline CDR1 and CDR2: SQVTM and ANQGSEA. Trimming left V 5 bases short and J 2 bases short, with 10 bases between. CDR3 size: 12 residues. This CDR3 is CSVRQATYEQYF. In nucleotides, the CDR3 is TGCAGCGTTCGACAGGCTACCTACGAGCAGTACTTC.

J is TRBJ2-7 and V is TRBV28, with no clear D. Germline loops: CDR1 MDHEN, CDR2 SYDVKM. The CDR3 length is 14 residues. Trimming removed 3 bases at V and 1 base at J, with 10 bases between. CDR3 nucleotides: TGTGCCAGCAGTTTTGGCATTCCTTCCTACGAGCAGTACTTC. Amino acids: CASSFGIPSYEQYF.

This chain joins TRBV12-3 or TRBV12-4 and TRBJ1-5; 7 nucleotides match TRBD1. The CDR3 contains 16 residues. Trimming removed 4 bases from V and 4 bases from J; junction bases left unmatched: 10. The CDR3 DNA reads TGTGCCAGCAGTTCTCGGACAGGTGTAGGGAATCAGCCCCAGCATTTT. Residues: CASSSRTGVGNQPQHF.

A few counts support this clonotype. The rearrangement uses TRBV29-1 and TRBJ2-4; 9 bases agree with TRBD1. This CDR3 is 17 amino acids long. From germline, CDR1 is SQVTM and CDR2 ANQGSEA. The CDR3 coding sequence is TGCAACGCCGGTCTCCGGACAGGGGACTTCGCCAAAAACATTCAGTACTTC. It encodes CNAGLRTGDFAKNIQYF.

A few counts support this clonotype. This rearrangement joins TRBV5-1 to TRBJ1-2, with 8 bases lining up with TRBD1. Per the germline V gene, CDR1 is SGHRS and CDR2 is YFSETQ. The CDR3 runs 15 residues. Unmatched junction bases numbered 5, after V lost 0 bases and J lost 4 bases. The CDR3 DNA sequence: TGCGCCAGCAGCTTGGATCCAGGGGGCACCTATGGCTACACCTTC. It encodes CASSLDPGGTYGYTF.

Only a few counts were recorded for this clonotype. The CDR3 spells CSALRDRGLTEAFF. The CDR3 nucleotides read TGCAGTGCACTCCGGGACAGGGGGTTAACTGAAGCTTTCTTT. The chain couples TRBV20-1 to TRBJ1-1; 11 nucleotides agree with TRBD1. V lost 6 bases to trimming and J lost 5 bases; unmatched junction nucleotides: 8. The CDR3 runs to 14 residues. Germline CDR1 is DFQATT and CDR2 is SNEGSKA (reference sequence).

The genes are TRBV7-2 and TRBJ1-5, with 12 bases lining up with TRBD1. Losses at the gene ends were 5 bases for V and 13 bases for J; bases not matched to a gene: 9. The CDR3 runs to 14 residues. CDR1 and CDR2 from the germline V gene are SGHTA and FQGNSA. The CDR3 is CASSHGTGGLVQHF. The CDR3 DNA reads TGTGCCAGCAGCCACGGGACAGGGGGCCTGGTGCAGCATTTT.

This clonotype was counted ten times or more. The chain couples TRBV7-9 to TRBJ2-5; D unclear. V was pared by 1 base and J by 5 bases, with 2 bases between. CDR3 length equals 11 residues. Per germline, CDR1 SEHNR and CDR2 FQNEAQ (reference sequence). The CDR3 region is CASSLVETQYF. The CDR3 DNA follows: TGTGCCAGCAGCTTAGTGGAGACCCAGTACTTC.

V and J are TRBV5-1 and TRBJ1-2; possible D gene TRBD1, 6 bases. There are 17 residues in the CDR3. V was trimmed by 4 bases and J by 4 bases, leaving 23 bases between them. Germline CDR1 reads SGHRS; CDR2 reads YFSETQ. The CDR3 bases are TGCGCCAGCAGCCCTCTAGGGGGGCAGGGCCCAAGCTATGGCTACACCTTC. Translation: CASSPLGGQGPSYGYTF.

The chain recombines TRBV28 with TRBJ1-4, with 8 positions matching TRBD1. Losses at the gene ends were 7 bases for V and 1 base for J; bases not matched to a gene: 2. Germline V gene sequence: CDR1 MDHEN, CDR2 SYDVKM. The CDR3 spans 14 residues. In DNA form, the CDR3 reads TGTGCCAGCAAACAGGGGGGAACTAATGAAAAACTGTTTTTT. This gives the protein CASKQGGTNEKLFF. The full variable domain, in which reference TRBV28 and TRBJ1-4 provide the parts outside the CDR3, is DVKVTQSSRYLVKRTGEKVFLECVQDMDHENMFWYRQDPGLGLRLIYFSYDVKMKEKGDIPEGYSVSREKKERFSLILESASTNQTSMYLCASKQGGTNEKLFFGSGTQLSVL.

This sequence joins TRBV7-2 and TRBJ1-1; D ambiguous. From germline, CDR1 is SGHTA and CDR2 FQGNSA. Deletions cut 5 bases from V and 7 bases from J, with 11 bases between. The CDR3 extends over 12 amino acids. CDR3 region: CASSPPPHEAFF. The DNA of the CDR3 is TGTGCCAGCAGCCCCCCTCCCCATGAAGCTTTCTTT.

This clonotype was seen a few times. In nucleotides, the CDR3 is TGTGCCAGCAGTTTCCGGGGTCCCTCCTACAATGAGCAGTTCTTC. Amino acid sequence: CASSFRGPSYNEQFF. This chain uses TRBV27 with TRBJ2-1; possibly TRBD2 for D (5 bases). The CDR3 is 15 amino acids. Germline loops: CDR1 MNHEY, CDR2 SMNVEV (reference sequence). With 3 bases removed from V and 0 bases from J, the gap between germline ends came to 9 bases.

This clonotype was picked up a small number of times. The rearrangement uses TRBV5-1 and TRBJ2-3; 8 bases agree with TRBD2. CDR1 is SGHRS and CDR2 is YFSETQ in the germline V gene. This CDR3 has 16 residues. The ends lost 1 base at V and 2 bases at J; junction bases unmatched: 6. Here the CDR3 DNA reads TGCGCCAGCAGCTTGAGGCTAGCGGGCAACACAGATACGCAGTATTTT. Its translation: CASSLRLAGNTDTQYF.

The chain couples TRBV20-1 to TRBJ1-5; D gene uncertain. Trimming pared 0 bases from V and 1 base from J, leaving 10 bases between. The CDR3 runs to 15 residues. Germline lookup yields CDR1 DFQATT and CDR2 SNEGSKA (reference sequence). The CDR3 sequence: CSARDARRSNQPQHF. CDR3 sequence (DNA): TGCAGTGCTAGAGATGCCAGGAGGAGCAATCAGCCCCAGCATTTT.

The chain joins TRBV6-1 to TRBJ1-5; possible D gene TRBD1, 6 bases. V dropped 5 bases and J dropped 0 bases, with 11 bases sitting between them. CDR3 length: 15 residues. Per germline, CDR1 MNHNS and CDR2 SASEGT. The CDR3 sequence: CASSQGIYSNQPQHF. The CDR3 DNA reads as TGTGCCAGCAGTCAGGGGATCTATAGCAATCAGCCCCAGCATTTT.

This clonotype showed up just a few times. The V and J genes are TRBV28 and TRBJ2-2; D is unclear. Trimming removed 10 bases at V and 2 bases at J, with 17 bases between. Germline lookup yields CDR1 MDHEN and CDR2 SYDVKM. The CDR3 is 15 amino acids. CDR3 nucleotides: TGTGCCACGCATCACGGGTCCCCCAACACCGGGGAGCTGTTTTTT. It translates to CATHHGSPNTGELFF.

V is TRBV10-1 and J is TRBJ2-5, with 9 nucleotides matching TRBD2. The CDR3 spans 14 residues. Germline V CDR1 and CDR2: WNHNN, SYGVQD (reference sequence). Trimming removed 4 bases from V and 3 bases from J; junction bases left unmatched: 3. This chain's CDR3 is CASSVAGAEETQYF. CDR3 in DNA: TGCGCCAGCAGTGTAGCGGGAGCTGAAGAGACCCAGTACTTC.